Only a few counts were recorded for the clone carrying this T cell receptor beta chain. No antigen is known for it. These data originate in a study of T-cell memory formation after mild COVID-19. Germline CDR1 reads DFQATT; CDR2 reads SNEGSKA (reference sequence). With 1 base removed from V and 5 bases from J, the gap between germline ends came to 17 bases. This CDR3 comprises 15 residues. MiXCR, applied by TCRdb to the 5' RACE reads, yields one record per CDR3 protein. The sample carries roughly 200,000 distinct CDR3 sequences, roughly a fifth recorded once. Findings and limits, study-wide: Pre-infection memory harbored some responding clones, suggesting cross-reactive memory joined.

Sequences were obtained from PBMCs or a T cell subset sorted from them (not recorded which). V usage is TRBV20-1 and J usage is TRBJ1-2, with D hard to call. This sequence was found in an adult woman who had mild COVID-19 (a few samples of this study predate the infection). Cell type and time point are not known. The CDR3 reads CSARVDTLNFYGYTF. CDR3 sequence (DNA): TGCAGTGCTAGAGTTGACACACTCAATTTTTATGGCTACACCTTC.